One T cell receptor (beta chain) is described in this entry. This clonotype was picked up a small number of times. Its antigen is still unknown. Per-nucleotide qualities are absent, and no much larger clonotype sits a single base away. The CDR3 holds 13 amino acids from the cysteine to the phenylalanine. The CDR3 DNA has 39 bases and is translated from base 1. Cut back by 3 bases and 2 bases, the V and J ends lie 9 bases apart. According to the germline V gene (reference sequence), CDR1 reads DFQATT and CDR2 reads SNEGSKA. The donors were about 40 Caucasian individuals from Russia, aged roughly 6 to 95 years, who were systemically healthy. Each donor gave roughly 9 milliliters of peripheral blood, drawn into EDTA-treated Vacutainer tubes. Ficoll-Paque density-gradient centrifugation was used to isolate PBMCs, with at least 6.5 million obtained per sample. Trizol reagent was used to extract total RNA from PBMCs, with at least 5 micrograms per sample. For every donor, flow cytometry on a PBMC aliquot measured the percentage of naive CD45RAhigh/CD27high T cells.

The library was generated by 5' RACE. The run used an Illumina HiSeq 2500. A second 7 to 11 cycle PCR used a sample-barcoded 5' primer and a J-beta primer mix. A unique molecular identifier was introduced onto each TCR beta cDNA molecule by a template-switch 5' adaptor carrying 12 random nucleotides. Each sample yielded at least 2.5 million CDR3-containing paired-end reads. First-strand cDNA was synthesized from all RNA with the Mint cDNA synthesis kit, primed by a TRBC-specific oligonucleotide. Following uracil-DNA glycosylase treatment, a first 18-cycle PCR with universal primers M1SS and BC2_uni_R was performed on all cDNA. As for the authors' bioinformatics: For normalization, 1 million high-quality reads, each with a distinct molecular identifier, were randomly selected from each sample. Reads sharing molecular identifiers were discarded rather than binned into consensus sequences. CDR3 identification, clonotype clustering and error correction used MiTCR with a Q25 quality threshold and the strictest error-elimination algorithm. A nonparametric unseen species model using Euler transformation provided a lower-bound estimate of total TCR beta diversity. In TCRdb, the public reads were trimmed at Q25 with fastp and aligned with MiXCR, with productive beta chains retained. A single entry per CDR3 protein holds the most common genes and DNA from its merged rows. The V and J calls shown here were made by TCRdb, not taken from the authors' results. The sample table contains about 1,600,000 distinct CDR3 sequences; only one count was recorded for 42% of them. Roughly 7.7% of the sample belongs to the ten largest clones.

The sample is drawn from a study of blood T cells in healthy people across ages (dated by TCRdb to 2014 to 2015). Study-level background: In model experiments, roughly one uniquely barcoded TCR beta cDNA molecule per two T cells was captured by template switching. The study analyzed two additional independent replicas of 1 million unique cDNA reads from the same blood draw for two donors, one aged 18 to 30 and one aged 80 or older. Donors of different ages were randomly distributed across sequencing lanes to avoid experimental bias. Four age groups were formed from the donors: young (average approximately 15 years), middle-aged (roughly 38), aged (around 62) and long-lived (less than 85). Using deep sequencing normalized with unique cDNA molecular identifiers, the study measured how TCR beta repertoire diversity changes with age. Overall study results and their limits: Conclusive comparison of naive and antigen-experienced compartments was prevented by the profiling of bulk unsorted PBMCs. Observed TCR beta diversity correlated strongly with the percentage of naive T cells measured by flow cytometry. As age increased, observed TCR beta diversity per million T cells dropped in a roughly linear way, and a significant reduction was already evident by age 40. Estimates of total diversity from one million sequenced T cells were regarded as lower bounds and underestimates. Because the CMV infection status of the donors was unknown, age-related changes in expanded clonotypes may potentially have been confounded. Compared with the aged group, the long-lived group had more naive CD4+ T cells, fewer expanded clones and increased TCR diversity, suggesting age selection.

The sequenced sample was blood. This clonotype was obtained from a woman between 18 and 29 years old in good health. The V and J genes are TRBV20-1 and TRBJ2-3; the D call is tentative, TRBD1 or TRBD2, as each matches 5 bases. Read as DNA, the sequence is TGCAGTGCTAGTGGGACCCACACAGATACGCAGTATTTT. Its translation is CSASGTHTDTQYF.